These 17 T cell receptor beta chains were all obtained from the same sample, sequenced in a study of CD8 T cells in ankylosing spondylitis. Using its own MiXCR run on the 5' RACE reads, TCRdb lists one record per CDR3 protein. Of 35,000 to 50,000 distinct CDR3 sequences listed, about 11% are singletons. The sequenced sample consisted of blood, either unsorted or a sorted T cell fraction (not recorded which). The origin of the receptors is a male donor with ankylosing spondylitis or in good health (not recorded which).

The rearrangement uses TRBV5-1 and TRBJ2-7, with TRBD1 as a possible D gene (6 bases). The CDR3 consists of 15 residues. Germline V CDR1 and CDR2: SGHRS, YFSETQ. V lost 0 bases and J lost 4, with 14 bases in between. The CDR3 region is CASSLAEGDNYEQYF. CDR3 sequence (DNA): TGCGCCAGCAGCTTGGCCGAGGGGGACAATTACGAGCAGTACTTC.

This clonotype was picked up many times. The V and J genes are TRBV12-3 or TRBV12-4 and TRBJ2-2; D gene ambiguous. Trimming took off 2 bases at V and 6 bases at J, with 13 bases between the two ends. The CDR3 has 15 amino acids. CDR3 sequence: CASSLNRLSAGELFF. The CDR3 nucleotides read TGTGCCAGCAGTTTAAATAGGCTCTCCGCCGGGGAGCTGTTTTTT.

Ten or more counts support this clonotype. V usage is TRBV30 and J usage is TRBJ2-2; D ambiguous. The CDR3 sequence is 12 residues long. Deletions cut 7 bases from V and 3 bases from J, with 9 bases between. Germline CDR1 GTSNPN, CDR2 SVGIG (reference sequence). The CDR3, as DNA: TGTGCCTTTCCAGCCGACACCGGGGAGCTGTTTTTT. This translates into CAFPADTGELFF.

This clonotype showed up many times. This chain links TRBV27 with TRBJ2-6, with 8 bases fitting TRBD1. This CDR3 contains 17 residues. The germline V gene encodes CDR1 MNHEY and CDR2 SMNVEV (reference sequence). V lost 11 bases to trimming and J lost 0 bases; unmatched junction nucleotides: 12. CDR3 sequence: CAGPDGTGPSGANVLTF. CDR3 coding DNA: TGTGCCGGACCCGACGGGACAGGACCCTCTGGGGCCAACGTCCTGACTTTC.

This clonotype was seen a few times. The gene calls are TRBV20-1 and TRBJ1-1; D unclear. Trimming removed 1 base at V and 6 bases at J, with 9 bases between. The CDR3 runs to 12 residues. Germline loops: CDR1 DFQATT, CDR2 SNEGSKA (reference sequence). In nucleotides, the CDR3 is TGCAGTGCTAGAGGGCTTGCCCCTGAAGCTTTCTTT. Its protein is CSARGLAPEAFF.

This clonotype was counted at least ten times. The genes are TRBV2 and TRBJ1-2; D remains unclear. V lost 5 bases to trimming and J lost 4 bases, with 8 bases between them. Germline assignment: CDR1 SNHLY and CDR2 FYNNEI. This CDR3 spans 12 amino acids. The CDR3 sequence is CASSNPLYGYTF. CDR3 nucleotides: TGTGCCAGCAGTAACCCCCTCTATGGCTACACCTTC. Full variable domain (outside the CDR3, taken from reference TRBV2 and TRBJ1-2): EPEVTQTPSHQVTQMGQEVILRCVPISNHLYFYWYRQILGQKVEFLVSFYNNEISEKSEIFDDQFSVERPDGSNFTLKIRSTKLEDSAMYFCASSNPLYGYTFGSGTRLTVV.

Many counts were recorded for this clonotype. V gene TRBV29-1 combines with J gene TRBJ2-1; D gene uncertain. The CDR3 totals 12 residues. V was shortened by 8 bases and J by 5 bases, with 13 bases between the two germline ends. In germline, CDR1 is SQVTM, CDR2 ANQGSEA. CDR3: CSIPRPNNEQFF. CDR3 DNA: TGCAGCATACCGCGACCTAACAATGAGCAGTTCTTC.

The sample holds a few counts of this clonotype. This rearrangement joins TRBV27 to TRBJ1-5, with no clear D. The germline V gene encodes CDR1 MNHEY and CDR2 SMNVEV (reference sequence). Trimming took 5 bases from V and 3 from J, leaving 17 bases between them. The CDR3 extends over 16 amino acids. CDR3 in amino acids: CASSPWTGANNQPQHF. The CDR3 region has the DNA TGTGCCAGCAGTCCCTGGACGGGTGCTAACAATCAGCCCCAGCATTTT.

This clonotype was found once. This could be a read error, since a much larger clone is one nucleotide away. The chain recombines TRBV3-1 with TRBJ1-1, with TRBD1 as a possible D gene (6 bases). CDR3 length: 15 residues. The germline V gene has CDR1 LGHDT and CDR2 YNNKEL (reference sequence). The CDR3 bases are TGTGCCTGCAGCCACCAAAATCGGGGGGCGGCTGAAGCTTTCTTT. Encoded protein: CACSHQNRGAAEAFF.

This clonotype was recorded many times. This rearrangement joins TRBV12-3 or TRBV12-4 to TRBJ1-6; D gene uncertain. V lost 4 bases, J lost 8 bases, and 9 bases lay in between. The CDR3 runs 13 residues. The DNA of the CDR3 is TGTGCCAGCAGTTCCCAGTCTGATTCACCCCTCCACTTT. This codes for CASSSQSDSPLHF.

Ten or more counts support this clonotype. The rearrangement uses TRBV7-9 and TRBJ2-7; TRBD2 aligns across 7 bases. Trimming took 4 bases from V and 3 from J; bases not matched to a gene: 9. The CDR3 runs to 15 residues. CDR1 and CDR2 (germline): SEHNR, FQNEAQ (reference sequence). CDR3 nucleotide sequence: TGTGCCAGCAGCTCCCCGGGGAGGGCAGACTACGAGCAGTACTTC. It specifies CASSSPGRADYEQYF.

The genes are TRBV5-6 and TRBJ1-2, with a weak D call TRBD1 (5 bases). V lost 7 bases, J lost 0 bases, and 13 bases lay in between. The CDR3 is 14 residues long. Germline CDR1 is SGHDT and CDR2 is YYEEEE. The CDR3 DNA reads TGTGCCAGCTCCCGGCAGGGAGCTAACTATGGCTACACCTTC. Translating it yields CASSRQGANYGYTF. Drawing the rest from reference TRBV5-6 and TRBJ1-2, the complete variable domain is DAGVTQSPTHLIKTRGQQVTLRCSPKSGHDTVSWYQQALGQGPQFIFQYYEEEERQRGNFPDRFSGHQFPNYSSELNVNALLLGDSALYLCASSRQGANYGYTFGSGTRLTVV.

This clonotype was seen ten or more times. V gene TRBV5-1 combines with J gene TRBJ1-4; tentatively, D is TRBD1 (5 bases). The germline gives CDR1 SGHRS, CDR2 YFSETQ. There are 13 residues in the CDR3. V gave up 1 base and J gave up 5 bases, with 6 bases separating them. The CDR3 bases are TGCGCCAGCAGCTTGAACAGGAATGAAAAACTGTTTTTT. Residues: CASSLNRNEKLFF.

V is TRBV3-1 and J is TRBJ2-6, with no clear D. Germline assignment: CDR1 LGHDT and CDR2 YNNKEL (reference sequence). The germline V and J ends were trimmed by 0 bases and 0 bases, with 3 bases remaining between them. The CDR3 is 15 amino acids. CDR3 protein: CASSQDISGANVLTF. CDR3 in DNA: TGTGCCAGCAGCCAAGACATCTCTGGGGCCAACGTCCTGACTTTC.

The chain is built from TRBV14 and TRBJ2-2; 11 nucleotides match TRBD2. Germline CDR1 is SGHDN and CDR2 is FVKESK. The CDR3 spans 14 residues. V lost 7 bases to trimming and J lost 3 bases; unmatched junction nucleotides: 1. The CDR3 loop is CASTSGGYTGELFF. DNA for the CDR3: TGTGCCAGCACTAGCGGGGGGTACACCGGGGAGCTGTTTTTT.

A word on this clonotype: This may be a read error: a much more frequent sequence differs by one nucleotide. The rearrangement uses TRBV28 and TRBJ1-5; no firm D call. Germline CDR1 and CDR2: MDHEN and SYDVKM. The CDR3 is 12 amino acids. The DNA for the CDR3 is TGTGCCAGCAGTTTCCAGAATCAGTCCCAGCATTTT. Its translation is CASSFQNQSQHF.

This chain uses TRBV5-1 with TRBJ2-3; 7 bases match TRBD2. The CDR3 consists of 16 residues. The V gene's germline CDR1 is SGHRS and CDR2 YFSETQ. V dropped 3 bases and J dropped 2; count of bases not matched to a gene: 9. This CDR3 is CASSSLSGEITDTQYF. The CDR3 nucleotides read TGCGCCAGCAGCTCCTTAAGCGGGGAAATCACAGATACGCAGTATTTT. Full variable domain (remainder filled in from reference TRBV5-1 and TRBJ2-3): KAGVTQTPRYLIKTRGQQVTLSCSPISGHRSVSWYQQTPGQGLQFLFEYFSETQRNKGNFPGRFSGRQFSNSRSEMNVSTLELGDSALYLCASSSLSGEITDTQYFGPGTRLTVL.